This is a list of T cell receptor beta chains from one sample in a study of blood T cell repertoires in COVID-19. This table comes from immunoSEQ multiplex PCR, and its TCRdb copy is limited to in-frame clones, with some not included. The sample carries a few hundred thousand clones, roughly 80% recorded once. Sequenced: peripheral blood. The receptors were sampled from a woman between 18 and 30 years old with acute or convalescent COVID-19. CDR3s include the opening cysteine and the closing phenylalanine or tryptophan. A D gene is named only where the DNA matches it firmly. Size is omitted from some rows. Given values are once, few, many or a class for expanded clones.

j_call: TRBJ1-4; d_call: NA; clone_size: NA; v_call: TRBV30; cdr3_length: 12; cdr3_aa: CAWSVRGEKLFF; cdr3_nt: TGTGCCTGGAGTGTACGGGGGGAAAAACTGTTTTTT
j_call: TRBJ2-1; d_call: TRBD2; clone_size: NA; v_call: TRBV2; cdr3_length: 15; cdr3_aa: CASSDSTSGTNEQFF; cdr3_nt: TGTGCCAGCAGTGACAGTACTAGCGGGACCAATGAGCAGTTCTTC
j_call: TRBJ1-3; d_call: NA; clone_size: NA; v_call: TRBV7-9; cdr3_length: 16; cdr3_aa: CASSLAQPGSGNTIYF; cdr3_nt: TGTGCCAGCAGCTTAGCCCAACCCGGTTCTGGAAACACCATATATTTT
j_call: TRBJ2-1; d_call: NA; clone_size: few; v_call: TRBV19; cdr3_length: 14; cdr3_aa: CASSATVSYNEQFF; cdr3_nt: TGTGCCAGTAGTGCAACAGTATCCTACAATGAGCAGTTCTTC
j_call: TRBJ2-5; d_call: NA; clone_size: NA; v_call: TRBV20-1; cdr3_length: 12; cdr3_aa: CSASLLEETQYF; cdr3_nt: TGCAGTGCTAGTCTCCTAGAAGAGACCCAGTACTTC
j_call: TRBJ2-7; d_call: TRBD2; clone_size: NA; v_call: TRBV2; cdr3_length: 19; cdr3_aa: CASSEGRLAGGIVSYEQYF; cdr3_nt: TGTGCCAGCAGTGAAGGGCGACTAGCGGGAGGAATCGTCTCCTACGAGCAGTACTTC
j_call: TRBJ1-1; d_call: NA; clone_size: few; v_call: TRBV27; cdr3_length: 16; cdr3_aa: CASSSYAASQIGWAFF; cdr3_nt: TGTGCCAGCAGTTCATACGCCGCCTCCCAAATCGGGTGGGCTTTCTTT
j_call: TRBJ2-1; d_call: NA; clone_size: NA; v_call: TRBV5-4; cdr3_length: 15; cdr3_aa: CASSLGGWAYNEQFF; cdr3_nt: TGTGCCAGCAGCTTGGGCGGTTGGGCCTACAATGAGCAGTTCTTC
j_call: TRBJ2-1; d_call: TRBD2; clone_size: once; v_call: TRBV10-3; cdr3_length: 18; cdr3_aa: CAISESLTTSGNGNEQFF; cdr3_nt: TGTGCCATCAGTGAGTCGCTTACGACTAGCGGAAACGGGAATGAGCAGTTCTTC
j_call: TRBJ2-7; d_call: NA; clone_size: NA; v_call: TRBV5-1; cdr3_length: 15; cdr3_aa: CASSLEAARSYEQYF; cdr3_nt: TGCGCCAGCAGCTTGGAGGCCGCTAGGTCCTACGAGCAGTACTTC
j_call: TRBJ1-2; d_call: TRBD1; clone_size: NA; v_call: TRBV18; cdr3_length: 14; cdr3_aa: CASSPDRDNYGYTF; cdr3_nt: TGTGCCAGCTCACCCGACAGGGATAACTATGGCTACACCTTC
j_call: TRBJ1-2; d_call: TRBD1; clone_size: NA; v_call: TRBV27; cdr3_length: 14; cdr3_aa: CASSPETGYTGYTF; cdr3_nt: TGTGCCAGCAGTCCAGAGACAGGGTATACTGGCTACACCTTC
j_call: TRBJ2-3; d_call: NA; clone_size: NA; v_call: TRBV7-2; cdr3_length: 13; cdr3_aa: CASSLSGRDTQYF; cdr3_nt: TGTGCCAGCAGCTTAAGCGGTAGGGATACGCAGTATTTT
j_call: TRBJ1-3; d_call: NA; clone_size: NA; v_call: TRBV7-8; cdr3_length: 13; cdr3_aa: CASSLSSGNTIYF; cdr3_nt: TGTGCCAGCAGCTTATCATCTGGAAACACCATATATTTT
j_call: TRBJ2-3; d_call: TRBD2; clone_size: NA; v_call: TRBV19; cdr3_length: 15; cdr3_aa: CASTLSGRRTDTQYF; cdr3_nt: TGTGCCAGTACTCTTAGCGGGAGGAGAACAGATACGCAGTATTTT
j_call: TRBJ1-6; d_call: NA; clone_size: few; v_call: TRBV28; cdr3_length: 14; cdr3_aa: CASIVEGVNSPLHF; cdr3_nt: TGTGCCAGCATAGTGGAAGGGGTTAATTCACCCCTCCACTTT
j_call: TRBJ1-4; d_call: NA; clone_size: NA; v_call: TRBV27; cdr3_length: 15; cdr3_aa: CASSPSWGDNEKLFF; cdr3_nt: TGTGCCAGCAGTCCTTCGTGGGGGGATAATGAAAAACTGTTTTTT